Listed below are T cell receptor beta chains from one sample, sequenced in a study of cytomegalovirus exposure and HLA in healthy donors. The repertoire was sequenced with immunoSEQ multiplex PCR; TCRdb's copy has only in-frame clones and lacks some. Among fewer than 180,000 clones listed, 60% to 70% were seen once. Sequencing was carried out using PBMCs. The receptors were gathered from an older woman in good health and CMV-seropositive. Both conserved end residues are part of each CDR3. Fields, in order: clone size, D gene, J gene, V gene, CDR3 protein, CDR3 DNA. A D gene is named only where the DNA matches it firmly. Part of the rows lack a size; the others show once, few, many or a class for expanded clones.

few | TRBD1 | TRBJ2-7 | TRBV28 | CASSPHQFGTGPVYF | TGTGCCAGCAGTCCTCATCAGTTCGGGACAGGACCCGTATACTTC
. | . | TRBJ2-1 | TRBV7-9 | CASTPPLRANEQFF | TGTGCCAGCACCCCTCCGCTCCGCGCCAATGAGCAGTTCTTC
. | . | TRBJ2-3 | TRBV19 | CASSISGGVWSTDTQYF | TGTGCCAGTAGTATCTCCGGGGGAGTTTGGAGCACAGATACGCAGTATTTT
. | . | TRBJ1-3 | TRBV2 | CAGQDTGTSGNTIYF | TGTGCCGGGCAAGACACAGGGACCTCTGGAAACACCATATATTTT
. | . | TRBJ2-1 | TRBV9 | CASSVVGSGNEQFF | TGTGCCAGCAGCGTGGTCGGGAGCGGGAATGAGCAGTTCTTC
few | . | TRBJ2-2 | TRBV11-2 | CASSLGLNTGELFF | TGTGCCAGCAGCTTAGGGCTGAACACCGGGGAGCTGTTTTTT
. | . | TRBJ2-1 | TRBV7-2 | CASSLGDKAGFF | TGTGCCAGCAGCTTAGGAGACAAGGCGGGGTTCTTC
. | . | TRBJ2-7 | TRBV28 | CASSIGGEQYF | TGTGCCAGCAGTATCGGCGGCGAGCAGTACTTC
few | . | TRBJ1-4 | TRBV28 | CASVGAGGNEKLFF | TGTGCCAGCGTCGGGGCGGGGGGTAATGAAAAACTGTTTTTT
. | . | TRBJ2-2 | TRBV27 | CATSPRVDSTGELFF | TGTGCCACTTCCCCCCGGGTGGATTCGACCGGGGAGCTGTTTTTT
few | . | TRBJ1-4 | TRBV6-1 | CASSGLQAVATNEKLFF | TGTGCCAGCAGTGGCTTGCAAGCCGTTGCAACTAATGAAAAACTGTTTTTT
few | . | TRBJ1-2 | TRBV7-9 | CASSPYRGKANYGYTF | TGTGCCAGCAGCCCCTACCGGGGGAAAGCTAACTATGGCTACACCTTC
few | . | TRBJ1-5 | TRBV14 | CASSQGQGQPQHF | TGTGCCAGCAGCCAAGGTCAGGGGCAGCCCCAGCATTTT
few | TRBD1 | TRBJ1-2 | TRBV10-3 | CAISGGQGTHYGYTF | TGTGCCATCAGTGGGGGACAGGGGACCCACTATGGCTACACCTTC
. | TRBD2 | TRBJ2-1 | TRBV6-4 | CASSDGLAGTNEQFF | TGTGCCAGCAGTGACGGCCTAGCGGGAACGAATGAGCAGTTCTTC
once | . | TRBJ1-1 | TRBV5-1 | CASSEQGETEAFF | TGCGCCAGCAGCGAACAAGGGGAAACTGAAGCTTTCTTT
. | TRBD2 | TRBJ2-7 | TRBV5-4 | CASTFSGRAGEQYF | TGTGCCAGCACCTTTAGCGGGAGGGCCGGCGAGCAGTACTTC
. | . | TRBJ2-1 | TRBV7-2 | CASRARRGRVNEQFF | TGTGCCAGCAGGGCTCGGAGAGGCAGGGTCAATGAGCAGTTCTTC
. | . | TRBJ2-7 | TRBV6-5 | CASSYSPGEGEQYF | TGTGCCAGCAGTTACTCGCCGGGAGAGGGTGAGCAGTACTTC
. | . | TRBJ1-4 | TRBV6-6 | CASSSTGDEKLFF | TGTGCCAGCAGTTCGACGGGGGACGAAAAACTGTTTTTT
. | . | TRBJ1-6 | TRBV28 | CASSLTLGSSYNSPLHF | TGTGCCAGCAGTTTAACGTTGGGCAGCTCCTATAATTCACCCCTCCACTTT
. | TRBD1 | TRBJ1-2 | TRBV5-6 | CASSSGTGLGYGYTF | TGTGCCAGCAGCTCCGGGACAGGGCTGGGGTATGGCTACACCTTC
. | . | TRBJ2-1 | TRBV20-1 | CSAYFGQFF | TGCAGTGCCTATTTCGGGCAGTTCTTC
. | TRBD1 | TRBJ1-1 | TRBV9 | CASSVTGTGGTEAFF | TGTGCCAGCAGCGTAACAGGGACAGGGGGCACTGAAGCTTTCTTT
. | TRBD2 | TRBJ2-7 | TRBV7-9 | CASSLVAGAYEQYF | TGTGCCAGCAGCTTAGTAGCGGGAGCCTACGAGCAGTACTTC
. | . | TRBJ2-4 | TRBV7-9 | CASSLGAGLAKNIQYF | TGTGCCAGCAGCTTAGGGGCAGGGCTAGCCAAAAACATTCAGTACTTC
few | TRBD2 | TRBJ2-7 | TRBV5-8 | CASSYGTSGSSYEQYF | TGTGCCAGCAGCTACGGGACTAGCGGGAGCTCCTACGAGCAGTACTTC
. | TRBD1 | TRBJ1-1 | TRBV6-1 | CASTGTGLMNTEAFF | TGTGCCAGCACCGGGACAGGCCTCATGAACACTGAAGCTTTCTTT
once | TRBD1 | TRBJ1-2 | TRBV4-3 | CASSPKDREGGYTF | TGCGCCAGCAGTCCCAAGGACAGGGAGGGTGGCTACACCTTC
. | TRBD1 | TRBJ2-1 | TRBV5-1 | CASSPGQGIQLEQFF | TGCGCCAGCAGCCCCGGACAGGGTATACAATTGGAGCAGTTCTTC
. | TRBD2 | TRBJ2-5 | TRBV5-1 | CASSSGTSGRETQYF | TGCGCCAGCAGCTCCGGGACTAGCGGGCGGGAGACCCAGTACTTC
. | . | TRBJ2-7 | TRBV7-8 | CASSLAPSEAYEQYF | TGTGCCAGCAGCTTAGCGCCTAGCGAAGCCTACGAGCAGTACTTC
. | . | TRBJ1-3 | TRBV29-1 | CSVKGVAGNTIYF | TGCAGCGTCAAAGGGGTAGCTGGAAACACCATATATTTT
. | TRBD1 | TRBJ2-3 | TRBV30 | CAWSLGQGALTDTQYF | TGTGCCTGGAGTCTCGGACAGGGGGCACTCACAGATACGCAGTATTTT
. | . | TRBJ2-6 | TRBV9 | CASQIGTSVSGANVLTF | TGTGCCAGCCAGATCGGGACAAGTGTCTCTGGGGCCAACGTCCTGACTTTC
. | TRBD2 | TRBJ2-7 | TRBV5-1 | CASSFSGSAVYEQYF | TGCGCCAGCAGTTTTAGCGGGAGCGCGGTCTACGAGCAGTACTTC
. | . | TRBJ2-5 | TRBV21-1 | CASKETSGRAGLTQYF | TGTGCCAGCAAGGAAACTAGCGGGAGGGCCGGATTGACCCAGTACTTC
. | . | TRBJ2-4 | TRBV4-3 | CASSQDRAPGDIQYF | TGCGCCAGCAGCCAAGACCGAGCCCCGGGGGACATTCAGTACTTC
few | TRBD1 | TRBJ1-2 | TRBV25-1 | CASSVTGPSGYGYTF | TGTGCCAGCAGTGTGACAGGGCCATCGGGCTATGGCTACACCTTC
few | . | TRBJ2-1 | TRBV27 | CASSSSDGSAEFF | TGTGCCAGCAGTTCTAGCGATGGTTCTGCGGAGTTCTTC
few | TRBD1 | TRBJ1-2 | TRBV6-6 | CASSSGQAKIYGYTF | TGTGCCAGCAGTTCGGGACAGGCGAAGATCTATGGCTACACCTTC
once | TRBD1 | TRBJ2-3 | TRBV7-9 | CASSSTGTVTDTQYF | TGTGCCAGCAGCTCGACAGGGACCGTCACAGATACGCAGTATTTT
. | TRBD2 | TRBJ2-1 | TRBV6-1 | CASSEGRLAGVWNEQFF | TGTGCCAGCAGTGAAGGACGACTAGCGGGAGTTTGGAATGAGCAGTTCTTC
. | . | TRBJ1-1 | TRBV28 | CASSFPDRLNTEAFF | TGTGCCAGCAGTTTCCCAGACAGGTTGAACACTGAAGCTTTCTTT
. | TRBD2 | TRBJ2-7 | TRBV14 | CASSPGSLAGRVDRREQYF | TGTGCCAGCAGCCCCGGGAGCCTAGCGGGAAGGGTTGATCGTCGGGAGCAGTACTTC
few | TRBD2 | TRBJ2-7 | TRBV7-9 | CASSVLAEGTLAYEQYF | TGTGCCAGCAGCGTACTAGCGGAGGGAACTTTAGCCTACGAGCAGTACTTC
few | TRBD1 | TRBJ1-5 | TRBV2 | CASRTGLPQHF | TGTGCCAGCAGGACAGGGCTGCCCCAGCATTTT
. | TRBD1 | TRBJ2-7 | TRBV27 | CASSLGQDPGEQYF | TGTGCCAGCAGTTTGGGACAGGACCCCGGCGAGCAGTACTTC
few | TRBD2 | TRBJ2-1 | TRBV4-3 | CASSQESGGLYNEQFF | TGCGCCAGCAGCCAAGAGTCGGGAGGGTTATACAATGAGCAGTTCTTC
. | . | TRBJ1-2 | TRBV7-3 | CASSPKSGGGGYTF | TGTGCCAGCAGCCCTAAGTCGGGGGGCGGTGGCTACACCTTC